Sequencing of this T cell receptor (beta chain) was carried out in a study of shared clonotypes between healthy human individuals. The germline gives CDR1 MNHEY, CDR2 SVGAGI. Trimming shortened V by 5 bases and J by 6 bases, and 17 bases separated the two germline ends. The CDR3 is 15 residues long. About this clone: Its antigen is as yet unknown.

Study outcomes and limitations: Researchers sampled only blood; tissue repertoires likely differ.

The deep-level immunoSEQ assay was used. Across several immunoSEQ plates, the genomic DNA of each subset was split evenly. Per the authors' pipeline: Sequence data from immunoSEQ were junction-only and lacked quality scores; consequently, filtering differed. Data came from immunoSEQ multiplex PCR; TCRdb stores just in-frame clones and leaves some out. That table is the source of V, J and clone size, and D and trimming were worked out from the DNA. Of approximately 500,000 clones listed, 90% to 96% are singletons. The chain links TRBV6-5 to TRBJ2-1; D might be TRBD2 (5 bases). Material for sequencing was naive CD4+ T cells sorted from blood. Sample subset: CD45RA+ positively selected. The sequence came from a woman in her thirties in good health. The CDR3 spells CASSRSGFGTNEQFF. In DNA, the CDR3 is TGTGCCAGCAGTCGAAGCGGCTTTGGCACCAATGAGCAGTTCTTC.